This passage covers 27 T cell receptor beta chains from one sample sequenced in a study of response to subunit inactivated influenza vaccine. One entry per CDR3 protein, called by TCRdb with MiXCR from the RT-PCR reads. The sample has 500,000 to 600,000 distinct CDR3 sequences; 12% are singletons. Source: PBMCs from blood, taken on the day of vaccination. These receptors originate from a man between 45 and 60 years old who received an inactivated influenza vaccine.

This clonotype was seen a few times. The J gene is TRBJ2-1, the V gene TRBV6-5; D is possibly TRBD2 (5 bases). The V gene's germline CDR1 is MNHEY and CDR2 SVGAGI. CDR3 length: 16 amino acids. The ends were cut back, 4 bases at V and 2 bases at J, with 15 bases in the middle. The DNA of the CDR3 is TGTGCCAGCAGTTTGAACCCCTACGGGACCTACAATGAGCAGTTCTTC. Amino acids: CASSLNPYGTYNEQFF.

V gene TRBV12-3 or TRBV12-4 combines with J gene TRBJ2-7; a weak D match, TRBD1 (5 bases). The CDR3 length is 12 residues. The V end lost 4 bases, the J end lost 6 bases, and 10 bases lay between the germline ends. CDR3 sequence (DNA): TGTGCCAGCAGTTCCGCCAGGGTCGAGCAGTACTTC. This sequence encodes CASSSARVEQYF.

The CDR3 here is CASSQLRGGGNTIYF. Written as DNA, the CDR3 is TGTGCCAGCAGCCAACTCAGGGGCGGTGGAAACACCATATATTTT. The chain combines TRBV7-2 with TRBJ1-3; D may be TRBD1 (6 bases). Germline V gene data show CDR1 as SGHTA and CDR2 as FQGNSA. CDR3 length: 15 residues. With 5 bases removed from V and 3 bases from J, the gap between germline ends came to 14 bases.

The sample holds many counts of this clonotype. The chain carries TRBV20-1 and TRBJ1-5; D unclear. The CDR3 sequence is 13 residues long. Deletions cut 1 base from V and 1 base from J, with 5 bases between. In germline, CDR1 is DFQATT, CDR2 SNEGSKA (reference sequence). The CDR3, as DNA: TGCAGTGCTAGAGTGGCAAGCAATCAGCCCCAGCATTTT. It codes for CSARVASNQPQHF.

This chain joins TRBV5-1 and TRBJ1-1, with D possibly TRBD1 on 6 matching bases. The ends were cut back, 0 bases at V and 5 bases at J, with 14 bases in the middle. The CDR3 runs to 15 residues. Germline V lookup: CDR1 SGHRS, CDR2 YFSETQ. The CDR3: CASSLVGTRRTEAFF. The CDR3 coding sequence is TGCGCCAGCAGCTTGGTGGGGACACGACGTACTGAAGCTTTCTTT.

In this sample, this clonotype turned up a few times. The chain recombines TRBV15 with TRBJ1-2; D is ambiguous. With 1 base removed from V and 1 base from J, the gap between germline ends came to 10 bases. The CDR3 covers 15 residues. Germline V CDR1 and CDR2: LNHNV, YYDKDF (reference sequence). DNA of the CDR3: TGTGCCACCAGCAGAGGCCATGTCAGTAACTATGGCTACACCTTC. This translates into CATSRGHVSNYGYTF.

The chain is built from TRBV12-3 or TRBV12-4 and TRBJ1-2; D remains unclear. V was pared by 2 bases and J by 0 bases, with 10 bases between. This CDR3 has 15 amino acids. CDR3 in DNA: TGTGCCAGCAGTTTAAGGCAGCTTACTAACTATGGCTACACCTTC. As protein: CASSLRQLTNYGYTF.

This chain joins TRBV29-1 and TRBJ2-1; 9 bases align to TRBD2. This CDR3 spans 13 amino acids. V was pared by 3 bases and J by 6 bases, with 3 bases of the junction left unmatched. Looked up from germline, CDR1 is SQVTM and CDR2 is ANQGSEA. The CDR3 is CSVEREGLNEQFF. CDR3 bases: TGCAGCGTTGAGCGGGAGGGCCTCAATGAGCAGTTCTTC.

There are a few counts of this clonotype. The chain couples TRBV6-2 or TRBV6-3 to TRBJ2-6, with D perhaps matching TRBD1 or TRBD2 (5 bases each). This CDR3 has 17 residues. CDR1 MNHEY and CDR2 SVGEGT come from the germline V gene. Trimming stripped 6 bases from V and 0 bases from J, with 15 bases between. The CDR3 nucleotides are TGTGCCAGCAGAAACCCCCTTGGGGGCTCTGGGGCCAACGTCCTGACTTTC. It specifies CASRNPLGGSGANVLTF.

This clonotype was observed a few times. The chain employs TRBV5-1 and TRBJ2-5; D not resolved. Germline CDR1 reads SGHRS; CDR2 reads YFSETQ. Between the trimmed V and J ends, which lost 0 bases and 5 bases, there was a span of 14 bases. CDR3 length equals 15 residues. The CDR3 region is CASSLASQKGETQYF. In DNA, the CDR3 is TGCGCCAGCAGCTTGGCCTCTCAGAAAGGGGAGACCCAGTACTTC.

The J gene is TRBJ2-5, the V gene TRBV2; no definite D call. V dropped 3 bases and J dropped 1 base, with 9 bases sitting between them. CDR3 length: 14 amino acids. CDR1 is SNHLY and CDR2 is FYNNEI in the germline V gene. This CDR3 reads CASSDLPTQETQYF. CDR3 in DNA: TGTGCCAGCAGTGATCTACCCACCCAAGAGACCCAGTACTTC.

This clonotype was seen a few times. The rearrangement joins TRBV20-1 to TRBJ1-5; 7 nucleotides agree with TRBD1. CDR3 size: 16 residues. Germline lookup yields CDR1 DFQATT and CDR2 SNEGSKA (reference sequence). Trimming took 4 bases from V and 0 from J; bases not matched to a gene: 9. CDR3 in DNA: TGCAGTGCTATGGTACAGGGGACATCTAGCAATCAGCCCCAGCATTTT. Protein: CSAMVQGTSSNQPQHF.

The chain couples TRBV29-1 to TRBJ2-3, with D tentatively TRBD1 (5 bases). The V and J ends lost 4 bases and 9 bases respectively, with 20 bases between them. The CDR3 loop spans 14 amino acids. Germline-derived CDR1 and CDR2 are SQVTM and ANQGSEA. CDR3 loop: CSVGFQGGMETQYF. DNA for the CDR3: TGCAGCGTTGGCTTCCAGGGCGGTATGGAAACGCAGTATTTT.

The chain's CDR3 is CSARDVRGGLNTEAFF. CDR3 DNA sequence: TGCAGTGCTAGAGATGTACGGGGCGGACTAAACACTGAAGCTTTCTTT. The genes are TRBV20-1 and TRBJ1-1; D possibly corresponds to TRBD1 (5 bases). The CDR3 has 16 residues. Germline loops: CDR1 DFQATT, CDR2 SNEGSKA (reference sequence). Trimming shortened V by 0 bases and J by 2 bases, and 16 bases separated the two germline ends.

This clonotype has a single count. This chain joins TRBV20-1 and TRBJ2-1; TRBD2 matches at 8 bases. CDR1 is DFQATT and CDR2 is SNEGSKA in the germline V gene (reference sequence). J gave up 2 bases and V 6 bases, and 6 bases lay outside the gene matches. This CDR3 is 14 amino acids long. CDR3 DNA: TGCAGTGCAATTTCAGCGGGAGCCTACAATGAGCAGTTCTTC. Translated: CSAISAGAYNEQFF.

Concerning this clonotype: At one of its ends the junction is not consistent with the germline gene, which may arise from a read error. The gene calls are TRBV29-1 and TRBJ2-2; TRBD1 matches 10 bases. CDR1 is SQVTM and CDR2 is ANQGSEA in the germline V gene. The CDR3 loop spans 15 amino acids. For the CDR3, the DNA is TGCAGCGCTCGCCGGGACAGGGGAGGAACCGCGGAGCTGTTTTTT. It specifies CSARRDRGGTAELFF.

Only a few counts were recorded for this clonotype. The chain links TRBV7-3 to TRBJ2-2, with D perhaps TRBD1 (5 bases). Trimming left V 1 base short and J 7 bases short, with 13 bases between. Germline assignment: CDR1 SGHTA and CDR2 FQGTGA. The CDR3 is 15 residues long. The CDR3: CASSLIQGADGELFF. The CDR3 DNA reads TGTGCCAGCAGCTTAATTCAGGGCGCGGACGGGGAGCTGTTTTTT.

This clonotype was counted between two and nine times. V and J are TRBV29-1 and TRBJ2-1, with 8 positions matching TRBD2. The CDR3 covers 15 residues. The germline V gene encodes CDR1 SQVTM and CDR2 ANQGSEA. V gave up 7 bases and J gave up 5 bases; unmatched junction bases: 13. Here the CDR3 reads CSARIAGHWDNEQFF. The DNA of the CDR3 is TGCAGCGCTCGAATAGCGGGACATTGGGACAATGAGCAGTTCTTC.

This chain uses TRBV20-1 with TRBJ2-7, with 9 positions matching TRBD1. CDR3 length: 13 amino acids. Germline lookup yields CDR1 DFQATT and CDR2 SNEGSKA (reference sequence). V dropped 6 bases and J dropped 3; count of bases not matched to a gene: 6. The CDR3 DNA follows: TGCAGTGCCTGGACAGGGGAAGGCTACGAGCAGTACTTC. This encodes CSAWTGEGYEQYF.

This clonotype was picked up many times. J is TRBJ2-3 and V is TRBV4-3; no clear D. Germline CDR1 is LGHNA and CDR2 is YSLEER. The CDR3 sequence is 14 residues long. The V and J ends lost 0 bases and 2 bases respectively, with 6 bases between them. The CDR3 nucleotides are TGCGCCAGCAGCCAAGACCCCTTCACAGATACGCAGTATTTT. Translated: CASSQDPFTDTQYF.

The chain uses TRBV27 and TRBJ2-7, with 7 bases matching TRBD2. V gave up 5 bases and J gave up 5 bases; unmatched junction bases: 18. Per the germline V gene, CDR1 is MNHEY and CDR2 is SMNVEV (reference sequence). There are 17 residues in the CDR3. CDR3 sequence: CASSPTSASGGRHEQYF. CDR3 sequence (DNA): TGTGCCAGCAGTCCAACCTCGGCTAGCGGTGGCCGTCACGAGCAGTACTTC.

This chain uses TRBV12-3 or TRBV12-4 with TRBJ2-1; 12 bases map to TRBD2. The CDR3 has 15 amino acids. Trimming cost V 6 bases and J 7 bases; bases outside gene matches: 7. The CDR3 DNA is TGTGCCAGCAGCAGGAGACTAGCGGGAGTTAATGAGCAGTTCTTC. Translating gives CASSRRLAGVNEQFF.

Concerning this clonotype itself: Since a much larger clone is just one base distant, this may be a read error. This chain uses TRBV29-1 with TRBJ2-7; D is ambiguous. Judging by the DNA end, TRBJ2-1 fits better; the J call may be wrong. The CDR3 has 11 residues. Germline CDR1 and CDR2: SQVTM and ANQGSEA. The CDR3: CSVTGTYEQFF. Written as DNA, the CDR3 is TGCAGCGTTACCGGTACCTACGAGCAGTTCTTC.

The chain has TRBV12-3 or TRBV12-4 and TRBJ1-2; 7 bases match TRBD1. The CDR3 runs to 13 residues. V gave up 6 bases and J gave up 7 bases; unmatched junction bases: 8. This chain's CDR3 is CASSPGQLVGYTF. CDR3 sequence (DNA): TGTGCCAGCAGCCCGGGACAGCTAGTTGGCTACACCTTC.

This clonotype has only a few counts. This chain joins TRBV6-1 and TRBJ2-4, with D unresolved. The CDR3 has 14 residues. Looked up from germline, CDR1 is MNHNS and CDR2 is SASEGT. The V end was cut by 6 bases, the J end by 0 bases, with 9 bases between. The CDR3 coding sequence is TGTGCCAGCAGCCCTAGTCCAGCCAAAAACATTCAGTACTTC. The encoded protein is CASSPSPAKNIQYF.

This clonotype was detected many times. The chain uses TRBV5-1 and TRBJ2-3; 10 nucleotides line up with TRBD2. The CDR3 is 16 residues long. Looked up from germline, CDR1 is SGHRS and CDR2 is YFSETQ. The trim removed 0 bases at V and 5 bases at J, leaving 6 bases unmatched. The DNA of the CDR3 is TGCGCCAGCAGCTTGGGCAGCGGGGGGGCTGGAGATACGCAGTATTTT. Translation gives CASSLGSGGAGDTQYF.

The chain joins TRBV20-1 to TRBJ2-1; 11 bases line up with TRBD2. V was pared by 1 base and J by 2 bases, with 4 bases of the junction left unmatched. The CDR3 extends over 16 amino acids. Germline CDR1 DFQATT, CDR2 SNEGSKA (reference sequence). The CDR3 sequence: CSARARTSGPYNEQFF. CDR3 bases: TGCAGTGCTAGAGCCCGGACTAGCGGGCCCTACAATGAGCAGTTCTTC.